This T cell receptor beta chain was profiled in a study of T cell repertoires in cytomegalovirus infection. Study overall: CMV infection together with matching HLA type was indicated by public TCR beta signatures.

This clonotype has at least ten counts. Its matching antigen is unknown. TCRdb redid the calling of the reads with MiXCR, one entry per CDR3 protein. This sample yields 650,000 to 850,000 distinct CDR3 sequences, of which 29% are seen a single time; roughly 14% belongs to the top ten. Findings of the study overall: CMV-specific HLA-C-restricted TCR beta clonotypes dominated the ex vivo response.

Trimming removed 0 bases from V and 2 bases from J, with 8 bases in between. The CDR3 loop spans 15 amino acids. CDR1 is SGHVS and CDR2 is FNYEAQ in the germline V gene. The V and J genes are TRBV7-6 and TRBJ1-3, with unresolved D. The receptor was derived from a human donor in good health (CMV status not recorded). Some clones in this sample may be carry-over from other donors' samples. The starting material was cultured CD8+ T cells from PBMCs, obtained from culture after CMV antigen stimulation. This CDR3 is CASSLASGTGNTIYF. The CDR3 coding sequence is TGTGCCAGCAGCTTAGCGAGTGGAACTGGAAACACCATATATTTT.